This entry describes one T cell receptor beta chain. The protocol was immunoSEQ multiplex PCR, while the TCRdb copy is restricted to in-frame clones and leaves out a portion. The data show almost 500,000 clones, with 88% seen just once and 7% to 10% held by the top ten. This sample was taken from a study of blood T cell repertoires in COVID-19. The receptor comes from a woman aged 60-75 years who had recovered from COVID-19. The sequencing input was PBMCs or T cells enriched from blood (not recorded which).

CDR3 DNA: TGTGCCAGCAGGGGCAGCAGCTATGGCTACACCTTC. It translates to CASRGSSYGYTF. This sequence joins TRBV6-5 and TRBJ1-2; D uncertain. Trimming took 6 bases from V and 4 from J, leaving 9 bases between them. Germline lookup yields CDR1 MNHEY and CDR2 SVGAGI. The CDR3 loop spans 12 amino acids.